Here is one TCR beta chain with its context. The antigen is not known. The PCR contained 60 Vbeta and 13 Jbeta primers. TCRdb keeps only in-frame clones here, not all; method: immunoSEQ multiplex PCR. The data show roughly 130,000 clones, 70% to 90% seen once. The data were obtained in a study of cytomegalovirus exposure and HLA in healthy donors. General study points: Earlier analysis yielded a pattern in which most TCR beta V segments were productive about 87% or about 30% of the time.

CDR3 length: 12 residues. Deletions cut 7 bases from V and 1 base from J, with 7 bases between. The germline CDR1 and CDR2 sequences are MGHDK and SYGVNS. Sequenced: PBMCs. This sequence joins TRBV25-1 and TRBJ1-1; D is unresolved. This TCR was sampled from a woman between 40 and 50 years old in good health and CMV-seropositive. The CDR3 region is CASTRGNTEAFF. CDR3 nucleotide sequence: TGTGCCAGCACCCGCGGGAACACTGAAGCTTTCTTT.